This T cell receptor beta chain was captured in a study of OX40 agonist ivuxolimab in advanced cancers. Study in general: Dose-escalation subjects each had hepatocellular carcinoma, melanoma, renal cell or head and neck cancer.

Sequencing was performed with immunoSEQ multiplex PCR; in TCRdb, only in-frame clones are kept and a portion is missing. This table has about 95,000 clones, roughly 89% appearing once. V lost 6 bases, J lost 2 bases, and 14 bases lay in between. The CDR3 is made up of 14 amino acids. The V gene's germline CDR1 is SGHNT and CDR2 YYREEE (reference sequence). Of note for this clone: Its target is not known.

Study conclusions and caveats: Both blood CD4+ and CD8+ T cells showed clonal growth by week 6 at 0.1 to 3.0 mg/kg.

J is TRBJ1-2 and V is TRBV5-4; D unresolved. The origin of this receptor is an adult with an advanced solid tumor such as melanoma, head and neck, liver or kidney cancer. Sequences were derived from CD4+ or CD8+ T cells sorted from blood, sampled in a trial of the OX40 agonist ivuxolimab. CDR3 loop: CASTGERNNYGYTF. The CDR3 region has the DNA TGTGCCAGCACCGGGGAACGGAACAACTATGGCTACACCTTC.